This T cell receptor (beta chain) derives from a study of blood T cell repertoires in COVID-19. Study overall: Both acute and convalescent COVID-19 samples were obtained from the United States, Italy and Spain.

As processed by the authors: The assay estimated nucleated cells by amplifying reference gene primers. Using immunoSEQ multiplex PCR, the repertoire was profiled, and TCRdb retains in-frame clones only, with some absent. The V and J calls and clone size are taken from that table; D and trimming were inferred from the DNA. Among about 240,000 clones, over 80% were seen once, and the ten largest hold roughly 2%. The V end lost 10 bases, the J end lost 11 bases, and 17 bases lay between the germline ends. CDR3 length: 12 residues. Germline lookup yields CDR1 SNHLY and CDR2 FYNNEI. This sequence originates from a man aged 30-40 years who had recovered from COVID-19. Input material: peripheral blood. This chain links TRBV2 with TRBJ1-4; D gene unclear. This CDR3 is CAILGEGGKLFF. CDR3 in DNA: TGTGCCATCCTTGGGGAGGGAGGGAAACTGTTTTTT.